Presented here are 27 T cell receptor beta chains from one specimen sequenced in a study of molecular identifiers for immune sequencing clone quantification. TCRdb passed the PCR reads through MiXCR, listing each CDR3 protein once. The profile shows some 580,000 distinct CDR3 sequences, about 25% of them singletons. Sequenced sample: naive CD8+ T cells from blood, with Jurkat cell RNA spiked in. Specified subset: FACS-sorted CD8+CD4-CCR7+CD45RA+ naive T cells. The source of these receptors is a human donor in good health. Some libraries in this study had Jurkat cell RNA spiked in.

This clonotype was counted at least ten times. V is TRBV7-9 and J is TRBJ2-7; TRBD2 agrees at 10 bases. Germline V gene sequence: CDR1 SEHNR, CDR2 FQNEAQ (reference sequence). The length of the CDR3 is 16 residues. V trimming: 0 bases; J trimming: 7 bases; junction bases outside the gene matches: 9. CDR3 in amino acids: CASSLAWLAGAGEQYF. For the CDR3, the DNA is TGTGCCAGCAGCTTAGCCTGGCTAGCGGGAGCTGGAGAGCAGTACTTC.

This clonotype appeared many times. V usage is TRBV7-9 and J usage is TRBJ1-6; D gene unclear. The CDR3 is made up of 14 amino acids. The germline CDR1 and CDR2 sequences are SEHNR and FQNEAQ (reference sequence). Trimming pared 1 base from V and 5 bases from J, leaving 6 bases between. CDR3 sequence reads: CASSLVGHNSPLHF. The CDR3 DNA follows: TGTGCCAGCAGCTTAGTCGGACATAATTCACCCCTCCACTTT. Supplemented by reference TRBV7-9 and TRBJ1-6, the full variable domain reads DTGVSQNPRHKITKRGQNVTFRCDPISEHNRLYWYRQTLGQGPEFLTYFQNEAQLEKSRLLSDRFSAERPKGSFSTLEIQRTEQGDSAMYLCASSLVGHNSPLHFGNGTRLTVT.

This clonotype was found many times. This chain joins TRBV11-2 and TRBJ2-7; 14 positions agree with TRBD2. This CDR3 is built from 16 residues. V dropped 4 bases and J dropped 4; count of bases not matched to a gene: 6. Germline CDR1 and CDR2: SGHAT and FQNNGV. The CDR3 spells CASSSDGTSGGYEQYF. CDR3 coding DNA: TGTGCCAGCAGCTCAGACGGGACTAGCGGGGGATACGAGCAGTACTTC.

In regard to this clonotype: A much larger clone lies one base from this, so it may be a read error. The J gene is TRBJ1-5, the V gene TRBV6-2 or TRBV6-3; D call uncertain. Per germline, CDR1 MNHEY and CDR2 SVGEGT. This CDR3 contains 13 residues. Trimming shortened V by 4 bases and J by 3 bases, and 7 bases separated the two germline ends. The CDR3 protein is CASSSQANQPQHF. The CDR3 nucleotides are TGTGCCAGCAGTTCGCAAGCCAATCAGCCCCAGCATTTT.

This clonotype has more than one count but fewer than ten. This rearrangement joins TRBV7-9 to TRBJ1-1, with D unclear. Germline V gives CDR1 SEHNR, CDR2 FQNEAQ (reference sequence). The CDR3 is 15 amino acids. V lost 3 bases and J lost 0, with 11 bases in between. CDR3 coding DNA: TGTGCCAGCAGCTTCGGGCAGGCGATGAACACTGAAGCTTTCTTT. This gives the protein CASSFGQAMNTEAFF.

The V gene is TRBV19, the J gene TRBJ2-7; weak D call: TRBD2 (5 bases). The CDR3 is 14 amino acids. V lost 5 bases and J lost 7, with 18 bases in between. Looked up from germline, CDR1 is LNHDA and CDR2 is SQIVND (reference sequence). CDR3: CASSLSSCTGEQYF. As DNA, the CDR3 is TGTGCCAGTAGTCTCTCCTCGTGTACGGGGGAGCAGTACTTC.

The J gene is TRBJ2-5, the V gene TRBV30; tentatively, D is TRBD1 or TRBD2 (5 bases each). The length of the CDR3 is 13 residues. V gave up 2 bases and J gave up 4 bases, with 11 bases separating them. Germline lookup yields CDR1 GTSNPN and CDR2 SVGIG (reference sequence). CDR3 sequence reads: CAWSPAGAETQYF. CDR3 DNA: TGTGCCTGGAGTCCCGCCGGGGCAGAGACCCAGTACTTC.

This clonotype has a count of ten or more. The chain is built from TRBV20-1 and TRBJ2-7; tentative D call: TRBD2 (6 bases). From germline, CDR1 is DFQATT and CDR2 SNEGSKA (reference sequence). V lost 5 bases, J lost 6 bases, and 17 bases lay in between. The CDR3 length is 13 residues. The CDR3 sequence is CSAPQGGLLEQYF. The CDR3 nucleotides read TGCAGTGCTCCCCAGGGAGGACTTCTCGAGCAGTACTTC.

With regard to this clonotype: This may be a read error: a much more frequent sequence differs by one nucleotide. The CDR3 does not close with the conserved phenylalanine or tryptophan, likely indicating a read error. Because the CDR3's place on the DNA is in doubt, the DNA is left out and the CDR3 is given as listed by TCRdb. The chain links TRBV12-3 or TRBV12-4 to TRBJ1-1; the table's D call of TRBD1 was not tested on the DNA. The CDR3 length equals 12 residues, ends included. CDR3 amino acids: CASSSGDLTTFL.

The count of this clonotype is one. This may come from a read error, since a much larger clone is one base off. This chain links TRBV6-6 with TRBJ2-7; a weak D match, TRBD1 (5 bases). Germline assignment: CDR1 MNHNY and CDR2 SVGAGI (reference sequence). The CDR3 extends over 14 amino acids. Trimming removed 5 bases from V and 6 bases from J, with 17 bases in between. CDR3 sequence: CASSHLGPPGEQYF. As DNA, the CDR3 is TGTGCCAGCAGTCATCTGGGGCCTCCTGGCGAGCAGTACTTC.

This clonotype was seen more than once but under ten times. This CDR3 is CASSFRGAHEQYF. The CDR3 DNA sequence: TGTGCCAGCAGCTTTCGGGGGGCCCACGAGCAGTACTTC. This chain uses TRBV5-4 with TRBJ2-7, with D possibly matching TRBD2 (7 bases). Trimming took off 2 bases at V and 5 bases at J, with 11 bases between the two ends. Per germline, CDR1 SGHNT and CDR2 YYREEE (reference sequence). The CDR3 loop spans 13 amino acids.

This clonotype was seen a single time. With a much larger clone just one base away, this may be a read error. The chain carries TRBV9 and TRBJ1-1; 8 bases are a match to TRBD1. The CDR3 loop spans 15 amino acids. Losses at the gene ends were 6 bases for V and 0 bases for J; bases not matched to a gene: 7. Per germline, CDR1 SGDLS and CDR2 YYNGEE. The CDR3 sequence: CASTETGDVNTEAFF. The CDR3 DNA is TGTGCCAGCACCGAGACAGGGGACGTGAACACTGAAGCTTTCTTT.

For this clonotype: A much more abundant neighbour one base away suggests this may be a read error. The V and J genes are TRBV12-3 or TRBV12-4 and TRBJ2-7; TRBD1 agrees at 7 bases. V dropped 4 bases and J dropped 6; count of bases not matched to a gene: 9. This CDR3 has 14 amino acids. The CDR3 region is CASSSRGPAREQYF. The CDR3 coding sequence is TGTGCCAGCAGTTCAAGGGGGCCAGCTCGCGAGCAGTACTTC.

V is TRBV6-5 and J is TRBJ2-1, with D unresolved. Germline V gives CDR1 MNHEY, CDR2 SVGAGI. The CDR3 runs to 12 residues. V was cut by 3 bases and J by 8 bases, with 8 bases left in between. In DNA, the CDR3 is TGTGCCAGCAGTTATATCGGCGATGAGCAGTTCTTC. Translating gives CASSYIGDEQFF.

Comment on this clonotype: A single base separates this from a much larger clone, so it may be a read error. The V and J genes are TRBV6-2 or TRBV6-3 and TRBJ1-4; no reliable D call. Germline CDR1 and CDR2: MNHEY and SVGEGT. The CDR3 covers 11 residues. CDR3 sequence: CASSYGRLLSF. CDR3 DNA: TGTGCCAGCAGTTACGGAAGACTCCTGTCTTTT.

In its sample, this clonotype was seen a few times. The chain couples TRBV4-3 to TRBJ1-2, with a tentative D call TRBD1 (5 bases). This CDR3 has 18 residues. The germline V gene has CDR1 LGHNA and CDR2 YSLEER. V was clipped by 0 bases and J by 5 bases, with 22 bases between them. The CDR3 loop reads CASSQDLGTGRTFYGYTF. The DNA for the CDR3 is TGCGCCAGCAGCCAAGATTTGGGGACGGGGCGCACGTTTTATGGCTACACCTTC.

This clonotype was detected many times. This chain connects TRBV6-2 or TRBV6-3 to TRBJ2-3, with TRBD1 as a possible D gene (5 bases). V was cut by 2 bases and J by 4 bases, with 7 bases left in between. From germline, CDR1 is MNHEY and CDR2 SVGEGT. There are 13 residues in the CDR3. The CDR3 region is CASSYGRADTQYF. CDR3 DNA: TGTGCCAGCAGTTACGGCAGGGCAGATACGCAGTATTTT.

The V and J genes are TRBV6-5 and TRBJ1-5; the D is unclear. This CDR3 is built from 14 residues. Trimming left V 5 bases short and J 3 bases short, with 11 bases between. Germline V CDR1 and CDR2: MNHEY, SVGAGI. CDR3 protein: CASSNPSLNQPQHF. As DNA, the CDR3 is TGTGCCAGCAGTAACCCGAGCCTCAATCAGCCCCAGCATTTT.

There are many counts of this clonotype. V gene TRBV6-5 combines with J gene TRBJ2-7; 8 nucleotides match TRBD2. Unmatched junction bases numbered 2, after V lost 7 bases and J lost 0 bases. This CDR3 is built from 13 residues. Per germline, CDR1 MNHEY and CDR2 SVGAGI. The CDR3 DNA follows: TGTGCCAGCACGGGGGGGAGCTCCTACGAGCAGTACTTC. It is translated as CASTGGSSYEQYF.

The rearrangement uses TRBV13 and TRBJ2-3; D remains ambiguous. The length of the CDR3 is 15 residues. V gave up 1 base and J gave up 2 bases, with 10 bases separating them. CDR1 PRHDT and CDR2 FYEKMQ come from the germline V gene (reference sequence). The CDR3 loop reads CASSLAEIITDTQYF. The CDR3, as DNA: TGTGCCAGCAGCTTAGCGGAAATTATCACAGATACGCAGTATTTT.

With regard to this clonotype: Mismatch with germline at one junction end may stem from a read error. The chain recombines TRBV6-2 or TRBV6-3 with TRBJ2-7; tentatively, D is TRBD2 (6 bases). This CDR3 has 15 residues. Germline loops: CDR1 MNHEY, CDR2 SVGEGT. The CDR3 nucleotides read TGTGCCAGCAGTTACGCGGGGATTCTCTCCTACGAGCAGTCCTTC. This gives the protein CASSYAGILSYEQSF.

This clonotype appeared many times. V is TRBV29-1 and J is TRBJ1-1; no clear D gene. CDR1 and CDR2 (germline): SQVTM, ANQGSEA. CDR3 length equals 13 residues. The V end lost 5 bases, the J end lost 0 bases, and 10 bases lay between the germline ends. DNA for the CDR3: TGCAGCGTTTATGGGGAGATGAACACTGAAGCTTTCTTT. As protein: CSVYGEMNTEAFF.

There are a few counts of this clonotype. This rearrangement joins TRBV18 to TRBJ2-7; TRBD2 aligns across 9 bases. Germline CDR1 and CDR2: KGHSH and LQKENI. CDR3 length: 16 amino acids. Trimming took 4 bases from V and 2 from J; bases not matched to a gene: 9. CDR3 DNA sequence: TGTGCCAGCTCACTTCTATCTAGCGGGAACCCCTACGAGCAGTACTTC. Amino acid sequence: CASSLLSSGNPYEQYF.

The CDR3 region has the DNA TGTGCCAGTGGTCAGGGGCCCGTGAACACTGAAGCTTTCTTT. Translated: CASGQGPVNTEAFF. The chain uses TRBV12-3 or TRBV12-4 and TRBJ1-1; tentatively, D is TRBD1 (6 bases). V lost 9 bases, J lost 0 bases, and 14 bases lay in between. The CDR3 is made up of 14 amino acids.

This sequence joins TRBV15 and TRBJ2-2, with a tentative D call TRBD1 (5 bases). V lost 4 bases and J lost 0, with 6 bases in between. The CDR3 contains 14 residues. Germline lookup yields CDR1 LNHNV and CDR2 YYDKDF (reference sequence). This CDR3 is CATSIGANTGELFF. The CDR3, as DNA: TGTGCCACCAGCATAGGGGCGAACACCGGGGAGCTGTTTTTT.

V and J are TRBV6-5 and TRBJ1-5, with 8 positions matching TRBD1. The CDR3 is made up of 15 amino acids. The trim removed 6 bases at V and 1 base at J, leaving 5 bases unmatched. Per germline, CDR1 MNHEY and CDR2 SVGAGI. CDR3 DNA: TGTGCCAGCAGCTCTCAGGGGGCGAGCAATCAGCCCCAGCATTTT. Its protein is CASSSQGASNQPQHF.

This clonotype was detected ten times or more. CDR3 nucleotide sequence: TGTGCCAGCAGTGACACCGGCTACGAGCAGTACTTC. Translating gives CASSDTGYEQYF. The V gene is TRBV25-1, the J gene TRBJ2-7; D gene unclear. The CDR3 is 12 amino acids. The V end lost 3 bases, the J end lost 3 bases, and 6 bases lay between the germline ends. Germline V gene lookup returns CDR1 MGHDK and CDR2 SYGVNS.